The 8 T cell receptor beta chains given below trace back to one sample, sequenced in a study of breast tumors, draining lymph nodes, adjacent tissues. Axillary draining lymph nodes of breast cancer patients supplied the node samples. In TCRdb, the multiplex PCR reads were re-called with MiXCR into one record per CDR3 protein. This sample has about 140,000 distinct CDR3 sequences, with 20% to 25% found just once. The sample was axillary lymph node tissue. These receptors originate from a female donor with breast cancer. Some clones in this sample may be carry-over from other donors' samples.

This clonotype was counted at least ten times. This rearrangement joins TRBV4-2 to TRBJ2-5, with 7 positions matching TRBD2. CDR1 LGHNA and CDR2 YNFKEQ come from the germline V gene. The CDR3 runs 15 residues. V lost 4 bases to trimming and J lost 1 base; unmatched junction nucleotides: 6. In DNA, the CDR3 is TGTGCCAGCAGCCTTAGAAGCGGGGCCCAAGAGACCCAGTACTTC. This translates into CASSLRSGAQETQYF.

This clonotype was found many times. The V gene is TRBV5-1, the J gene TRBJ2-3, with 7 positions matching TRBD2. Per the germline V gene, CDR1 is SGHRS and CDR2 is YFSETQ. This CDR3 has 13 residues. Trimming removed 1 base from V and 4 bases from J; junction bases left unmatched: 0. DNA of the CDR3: TGCGCCAGCAGCTTGACTAGCGCAGATACGCAGTATTTT. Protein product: CASSLTSADTQYF.

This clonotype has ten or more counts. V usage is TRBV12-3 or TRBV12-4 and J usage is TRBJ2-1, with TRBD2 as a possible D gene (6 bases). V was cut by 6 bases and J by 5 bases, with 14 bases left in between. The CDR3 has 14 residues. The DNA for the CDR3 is TGTGCCAGCAGACGGGAGCGTCTGGACAATGAGCAGTTCTTC. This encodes CASRRERLDNEQFF.

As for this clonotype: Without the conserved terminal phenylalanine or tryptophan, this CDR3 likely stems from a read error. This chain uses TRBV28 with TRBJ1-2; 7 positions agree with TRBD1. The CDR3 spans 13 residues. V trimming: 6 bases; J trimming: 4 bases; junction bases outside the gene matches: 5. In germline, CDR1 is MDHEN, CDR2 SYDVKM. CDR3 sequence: CASSSDRVYGYTI. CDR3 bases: TGTGCCAGCAGCTCCGACAGGGTCTATGGCTACACCATC.

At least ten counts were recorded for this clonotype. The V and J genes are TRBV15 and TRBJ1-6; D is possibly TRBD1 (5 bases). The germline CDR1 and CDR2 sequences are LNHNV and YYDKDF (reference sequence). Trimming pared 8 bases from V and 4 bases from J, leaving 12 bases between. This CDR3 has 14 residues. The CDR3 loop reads CATSQGLYNSPLHF. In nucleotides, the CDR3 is TGTGCCACCTCCCAGGGCCTTTATAATTCACCCCTCCACTTT.

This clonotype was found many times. The CDR3 sequence: CSGELGTDTQYF. In nucleotides, the CDR3 is TGCAGTGGGGAGTTGGGCACAGATACGCAGTATTTT. The V and J genes are TRBV20-1 and TRBJ2-3, with a possible D match to TRBD2 (5 bases). Trimming removed 7 bases from V and 1 base from J, with 9 bases in between. This CDR3 spans 12 amino acids. CDR1 DFQATT and CDR2 SNEGSKA come from the germline V gene (reference sequence).

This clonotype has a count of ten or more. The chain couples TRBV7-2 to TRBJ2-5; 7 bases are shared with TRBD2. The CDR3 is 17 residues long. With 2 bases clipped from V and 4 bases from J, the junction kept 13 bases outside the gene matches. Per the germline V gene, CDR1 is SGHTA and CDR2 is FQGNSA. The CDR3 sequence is CASSLSPPSWGGETQYF. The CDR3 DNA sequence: TGTGCCAGCAGCTTAAGCCCACCGTCTTGGGGGGGAGAGACCCAGTACTTC.

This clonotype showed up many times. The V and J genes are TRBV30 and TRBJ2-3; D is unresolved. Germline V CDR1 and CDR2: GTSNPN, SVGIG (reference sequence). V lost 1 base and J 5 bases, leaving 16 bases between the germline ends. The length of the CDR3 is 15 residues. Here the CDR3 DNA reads TGTGCCTGGAGTGAGGGCTCCCCAATGGTAGATACGCAGTATTTT. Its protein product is CAWSEGSPMVDTQYF.